The 25 T cell receptor beta chains below all came from one sample that was sequenced in a study of blood T cell repertoires in COVID-19. This table comes from immunoSEQ multiplex PCR, and its TCRdb copy is limited to in-frame clones, with some not included. Of approximately 350,000 clones in the sample, about nine tenths are singletons; the top ten hold approximately 7.3%. The sequenced sample was peripheral blood. Receptors originate from a woman in her sixties or seventies with COVID-19, enrolled during active disease.

J is TRBJ1-4 and V is TRBV5-4; 8 bases align to TRBD1. Unmatched junction bases numbered 3, after V lost 0 bases and J lost 5 bases. The germline CDR1 and CDR2 sequences are SGHNT and YYREEE (reference sequence). This CDR3 has 15 amino acids. CDR3: CASSLGQGRNEKLFF. As DNA, the CDR3 is TGTGCCAGCAGCTTGGGACAGGGGAGAAATGAAAAACTGTTTTTT.

This sequence joins TRBV28 and TRBJ2-1, with D possibly being TRBD2 (6 bases). V was trimmed by 8 bases and J by 7 bases, leaving 12 bases between them. Germline lookup yields CDR1 MDHEN and CDR2 SYDVKM. The CDR3 is 12 amino acids. The DNA of the CDR3 is TGTGCCAGCGGGGACTGGGGGAATGAGCAGTTCTTC. It codes for CASGDWGNEQFF.

This chain joins TRBV24-1 and TRBJ2-1; tentative D call: TRBD1 (7 bases). This CDR3 has 14 amino acids. V was cut by 5 bases and J by 4 bases, with 11 bases left in between. Germline values: CDR1 KGHDR, CDR2 SFDVKD. CDR3 coding DNA: TGTGCCACCAGTGGCGGGACAGCTTACAATGAGCAGTTCTTC. Translation gives CATSGGTAYNEQFF.

The genes are TRBV27 and TRBJ2-7; the D gene is possibly TRBD2 (6 bases). V shed 3 bases and J shed 3 bases, with 15 bases lying between them. Germline V gene lookup returns CDR1 MNHEY and CDR2 SMNVEV (reference sequence). There are 15 residues in the CDR3. The DNA of the CDR3 is TGTGCCAGCAGTTTTCAGGCAGGGAGGAACTACGAGCAGTACTTC. It specifies CASSFQAGRNYEQYF.

This chain uses TRBV5-1 with TRBJ1-1, with 9 nucleotides matching TRBD1. Germline values: CDR1 SGHRS, CDR2 YFSETQ. CDR3 length equals 16 residues. J gave up 4 bases and V 7 bases, and 14 bases lay outside the gene matches. The CDR3 loop reads CASGRTGADMGTEAFF. The DNA for the CDR3 is TGCGCCAGCGGAAGGACAGGGGCCGATATGGGCACTGAAGCTTTCTTT.

The chain combines TRBV2 with TRBJ1-2; 7 bases fit TRBD1. The CDR3 has 14 residues. Germline V gene sequence: CDR1 SNHLY, CDR2 FYNNEI. The J segment lost 7 bases and the V segment lost 7 bases, leaving 12 bases of the junction unmatched. The CDR3 loop reads CASTLNQGDGGYTF. DNA of the CDR3: TGTGCCAGCACCTTAAATCAGGGGGATGGTGGCTACACCTTC.

V gene TRBV7-9 combines with J gene TRBJ1-2; TRBD1 agrees at 9 bases. The trim removed 6 bases at V and 5 bases at J, leaving 10 bases unmatched. In germline, CDR1 is SEHNR, CDR2 FQNEAQ (reference sequence). The CDR3 sequence is 15 residues long. The CDR3 loop is CASRPGQGTGYGYTF. CDR3 nucleotides: TGTGCCAGCAGGCCTGGACAGGGGACAGGGTATGGCTACACCTTC.

The rearrangement joins TRBV7-8 to TRBJ1-2, with 8 nucleotides matching TRBD1. The J segment lost 7 bases and the V segment lost 5 bases, leaving 6 bases of the junction unmatched. This CDR3 contains 13 residues. Germline values: CDR1 SGHVS, CDR2 FQNEAQ. The CDR3 loop reads CASSEDRASGYTF. CDR3 nucleotide sequence: TGTGCCAGCAGCGAGGACAGGGCGAGTGGCTACACCTTC.

The J gene is TRBJ2-1, the V gene TRBV2, with D maybe TRBD2 (5 bases). V lost 7 bases and J lost 1, with 11 bases in between. Germline V CDR1 and CDR2: SNHLY, FYNNEI. The CDR3 has 14 residues. The CDR3 protein is CASIGVSSYNEQFF. Here the CDR3 DNA reads TGTGCCAGCATCGGGGTTTCATCCTACAATGAGCAGTTCTTC.

The V and J genes are TRBV15 and TRBJ2-1, with 8 bases aligning to TRBD1. The CDR3 totals 14 residues. The germline V gene encodes CDR1 LNHNV and CDR2 YYDKDF (reference sequence). The junction had 8 bases not matched to a gene; V was cut back by 8 bases and J by 5 bases. CDR3 region: CATVRDRTNNEQFF. The CDR3 DNA reads as TGTGCCACCGTTCGGGACAGGACGAACAATGAGCAGTTCTTC.

The chain uses TRBV7-9 and TRBJ1-1, with a possible D match to TRBD1 (5 bases). The CDR3 spans 15 residues. Trimming stripped 1 base from V and 1 base from J, with 10 bases between. The germline V gene has CDR1 SEHNR and CDR2 FQNEAQ (reference sequence). CDR3 DNA: TGTGCCAGCAGCTTAGTCCCGGGGGAGAACACTGAAGCTTTCTTT. As protein: CASSLVPGENTEAFF.

The rearrangement joins TRBV6-5 to TRBJ2-3; D uncertain. With 0 bases removed from V and 4 bases from J, the gap between germline ends came to 5 bases. The CDR3 totals 13 residues. The germline CDR1 and CDR2 sequences are MNHEY and SVGAGI. CDR3 DNA: TGTGCCAGCAGTTACTCTTCGGCAGATACGCAGTATTTT. This encodes CASSYSSADTQYF.

In its sample, this clone was seen a few times. The V call is TRBV3-1 (or the pseudogene TRBV3-2), the J call TRBJ1-5, with no clear D. From germline, CDR1 is LGHDT and CDR2 YNNKEL (reference sequence). This CDR3 contains 15 residues. Trimming stripped 0 bases from V and 0 bases from J, with 6 bases between. CDR3 in DNA: TGTGCCAGCAGCCAAGACTACTATAGCAATCAGCCCCAGCATTTT. Protein product: CASSQDYYSNQPQHF.

V gene TRBV27 combines with J gene TRBJ1-1; 10 positions agree with TRBD1. Trimming cost V 9 bases and J 10 bases; bases outside gene matches: 8. The CDR3 length is 12 residues. Germline CDR1 MNHEY, CDR2 SMNVEV (reference sequence). This CDR3 reads CASKTGGVRAFF. The CDR3 region has the DNA TGTGCCAGTAAGACAGGGGGCGTAAGAGCTTTCTTT.

The chain has TRBV5-1 and TRBJ1-6, with a weak D call TRBD1 (5 bases). The CDR3 length is 15 residues. V was pared by 4 bases and J by 3 bases, with 11 bases between. Germline assignment: CDR1 SGHRS and CDR2 YFSETQ. CDR3 sequence reads: CASSPNGGYNSPLHF. CDR3 nucleotide sequence: TGCGCCAGCAGCCCGAACGGGGGCTATAATTCACCCCTCCACTTT. Full variable domain (remainder filled in from reference TRBV5-1 and TRBJ1-6): KAGVTQTPRYLIKTRGQQVTLSCSPISGHRSVSWYQQTPGQGLQFLFEYFSETQRNKGNFPGRFSGRQFSNSRSEMNVSTLELGDSALYLCASSPNGGYNSPLHFGNGTRLTVT.

V and J are TRBV28 and TRBJ1-2; D not certain. The CDR3 is made up of 13 amino acids. V lost 3 bases and J 6 bases, leaving 11 bases between the germline ends. The germline V gene encodes CDR1 MDHEN and CDR2 SYDVKM. The CDR3 DNA follows: TGTGCCAGCAGTTTCACGGGGAGGGATGGCTACACCTTC. Translation gives CASSFTGRDGYTF.

The V gene is TRBV14, the J gene TRBJ2-7, with D unclear. V shed 3 bases and J shed 4 bases, with 4 bases lying between them. Germline CDR1 reads SGHDN; CDR2 reads FVKESK. The CDR3 contains 11 residues. The CDR3 sequence: CASSHTYEQYF. CDR3 DNA: TGTGCCAGCAGCCATACATACGAGCAGTACTTC.

J is TRBJ2-1 and V is TRBV29-1, with 10 bases fitting TRBD1. The ends lost 1 base at V and 8 bases at J; junction bases unmatched: 5. Germline-derived CDR1 and CDR2 are SQVTM and ANQGSEA. The CDR3 consists of 14 residues. The CDR3 region has the DNA TGCAGCGTTGAAGGGAGACAGGGGGCCTATGAGCAGTTCTTC. Protein: CSVEGRQGAYEQFF.

The CDR3 reads CASSPQSPGLAGASYEQYF. Here the CDR3 DNA reads TGTGCCAGTAGTCCTCAATCTCCGGGACTAGCGGGGGCCTCCTACGAGCAGTACTTC. The chain is built from TRBV19 and TRBJ2-7, with TRBD2 matching over 14 bases. With 5 bases clipped from V and 0 bases from J, the junction kept 12 bases outside the gene matches. The germline V gene encodes CDR1 LNHDA and CDR2 SQIVND (reference sequence). This CDR3 is 19 amino acids long.

The V and J genes are TRBV23-1 and TRBJ1-2; possible D gene TRBD1, 6 bases. TRBV23-1 is an open reading frame, and its role is uncertain. V was clipped by 7 bases and J by 8 bases, with 17 bases between them. This CDR3 has 13 residues. CDR3 nucleotides: TGCGCCAGCAAAAGGGGGTGGTGGAGGGGCTACACCTTC. Protein sequence: CASKRGWWRGYTF.

The chain combines TRBV7-9 with TRBJ2-7; D ambiguous. The CDR3 spans 17 residues. V shed 5 bases and J shed 2 bases, with 22 bases lying between them. The germline V gene encodes CDR1 SEHNR and CDR2 FQNEAQ (reference sequence). The CDR3 nucleotides are TGTGCCAGCAGCCCACGTTCAAGCCAGGCCCCTACCTACGAGCAGTACTTC. Translation gives CASSPRSSQAPTYEQYF.

The rearrangement links TRBV5-6 to TRBJ1-2; TRBD1 is a possible D gene (6 bases). The V gene's germline CDR1 is SGHDT and CDR2 YYEEEE. CDR3 length: 14 amino acids. Trimming took 4 bases from V and 8 from J, leaving 18 bases between them. In DNA form, the CDR3 reads TGTGCCAGCAGCCTATGGACAGTTCGGATCGGCTACACCTTC. Its translation is CASSLWTVRIGYTF.

The rearrangement joins TRBV6-6 to TRBJ2-7; 8 nucleotides agree with TRBD1. The V and J ends lost 5 bases and 4 bases, in that order; junction bases with no gene match: 7. CDR1 and CDR2 (germline): MNHNY, SVGAGI (reference sequence). The CDR3 is 14 residues long. CDR3 region: CASSTQDREYEQYF. CDR3 sequence (DNA): TGTGCCAGCAGTACGCAGGACAGGGAATACGAGCAGTACTTC.

The V and J genes are TRBV5-5 and TRBJ2-7; a weak D match, TRBD2 (5 bases). Germline V gives CDR1 SGHKS, CDR2 YYEKEE (reference sequence). V dropped 1 base and J dropped 6 bases, with 8 bases sitting between them. CDR3 length: 12 amino acids. This CDR3 reads CASSLIGVEQYF. The CDR3 coding sequence is TGTGCCAGCAGCTTGATCGGGGTCGAGCAGTACTTC.

Remarks on this clone: The identical CDR3 is also encoded by other nucleotide sequences in the sample. This sequence joins TRBV9 and TRBJ2-1, with 8 bases that match TRBD2. The germline CDR1 and CDR2 sequences are SGDLS and YYNGEE. V trimming: 0 bases; J trimming: 2 bases; junction bases outside the gene matches: 1. The CDR3 consists of 15 residues. This CDR3 reads CASSVAGGPYNEQFF. DNA for the CDR3: TGTGCCAGCAGCGTAGCGGGGGGGCCCTACAATGAGCAGTTCTTC.